These T cell receptor beta chains were read from a single sample in a study of human T cells and chemical hapten exposure. TCRdb redid the calling of the RACE reads with MiXCR, one entry per CDR3 protein. The sample lists some 46,000 distinct CDR3 sequences, about 3.9% occurring once. The sample comprised whole blood. Source of these receptors: a female donor in good health. Some clones in this sample may be carry-over from other donors' samples. Each CDR3 is given with its conserved first and last residue. D genes are given only for firm matches. Expanded clones get a size class; other rows say once, few or many, or leave the size out.

D	length	J	size	V	DNA	CDR3
TRBD2	17	TRBJ2-3	NA	TRBV7-8	TGTGCCAGCAGCTTAATCCGGGCGAGCGGGGCCACAGATACGCAGTATTTT	CASSLIRASGATDTQYF
NA	14	TRBJ1-1	many	TRBV6-2/TRBV6-3	TGTGCCAGCAGTTACGGGCAGCCGAACACTGAAGCTTTCTTT	CASSYGQPNTEAFF
TRBD1	15	TRBJ1-1	many	TRBV6-2/TRBV6-3	TGTGCCAGCAGTCAACTCAGGGGGGGTCACACTGAAGCTTTCTTT	CASSQLRGGHTEAFF
TRBD1	15	TRBJ1-6	many	TRBV28	TGTGCCAGCAGTCCGGGGGACAGGTATAATTCACCCCTCCACTTT	CASSPGDRYNSPLHF
NA	16	TRBJ1-6	many	TRBV6-5	TGTGCCAGCAGTTTCGCCCGGGACCGCGGAATCTCACCCCTCCACTTT	CASSFARDRGISPLHF
NA	14	TRBJ1-6	medium-sized	TRBV20-1	TGCAGTGCTAGAGGGAGCGCGGAGCATTCACCCCTCCACTTT	CSARGSAEHSPLHF
NA	13	TRBJ1-2	many	TRBV20-1	TGCAGTGCTCGCTCCGGGAGGGGGAAACAGAACACCTTC	CSARSGRGKQNTF
TRBD2	16	TRBJ2-1	many	TRBV6-2/TRBV6-3	TGTGCCAGCAGTTACCGGAGCGGGGGGGCCGCCGATGAGCAGTTCTTC	CASSYRSGGAADEQFF
NA	15	TRBJ1-4	many	TRBV6-1	TGTGCCAGCATCTGGACACCTGCAACTAATGAAAAACTGTTTTTT	CASIWTPATNEKLFF
TRBD1	15	TRBJ2-7	few	TRBV28	TGTGCCAGCAGTTTGGCCGGGACAGGGGCTTTAGAGCAGTACTTC	CASSLAGTGALEQYF
NA	15	TRBJ2-1	many	TRBV20-1	TGCAGTGCTAGGATGGGGGAGAGCTCCTACAATGAGCAGTTCTTC	CSARMGESSYNEQFF
TRBD1	15	TRBJ1-6	many	TRBV4-2	TGTGCCAGCAGCCAAGAGGGACAGGGGAATTCACCCCTCCACTTT	CASSQEGQGNSPLHF
TRBD2	16	TRBJ2-7	many	TRBV18	TGTGCCAGCTCGAGCCTAGCGGGGGCACCTCCCTACGAGCAGTACTTC	CASSSLAGAPPYEQYF
NA	12	TRBJ1-2	many	TRBV29-1	TGCAGCGTTGAAGTTCGCCTCACCGGGACCACCTTC	CSVEVRLTGTTF
NA	14	TRBJ1-4	many	TRBV7-3	TGTGCCAGCACCCCTTTACACACGAATGAAAAACTGTTTTTT	CASTPLHTNEKLFF